These 30 T cell receptor beta chains came from one sample sequenced in a study of CD8+CD57+ T cells in acquired aplastic anemia. Genomic DNA served as template for TCR beta VDJ and CDR3 profiling. MiXCR, run by TCRdb on the reads, gives a single entry per CDR3 protein. The profile shows about 190,000 distinct CDR3 sequences, around half of them singletons. Material: sorted CD4+, CD8+, or CD8+CD57+ T cells (not recorded which) from PBMCs. Every receptor here comes from a human donor in good health, serving as a control.

V is TRBV20-1 and J is TRBJ2-1; 7 bases align to TRBD2. V shed 3 bases, J shed 7 bases, and the junction held 9 bases outside the gene matches. The CDR3 length is 14 residues. Germline V gives CDR1 DFQATT, CDR2 SNEGSKA (reference sequence). CDR3 in DNA: TGCAGTGCTAGGACTGCGACTAGCCCGAATGAGCAGTTCTTC. Its translation is CSARTATSPNEQFF.

V usage is TRBV20-1 and J usage is TRBJ2-2; 9 bases line up with TRBD1. CDR1 and CDR2 from the germline V gene are DFQATT and SNEGSKA (reference sequence). V lost 5 bases to trimming and J lost 7 bases; unmatched junction nucleotides: 8. CDR3 length equals 14 residues. CDR3: CSAPLQGANGELFF. DNA of the CDR3: TGCAGTGCTCCACTACAGGGGGCGAACGGGGAGCTGTTTTTT.

Many counts were recorded for this clonotype. The chain recombines TRBV12-3 or TRBV12-4 with TRBJ2-5; no reliable D call. This CDR3 is 16 amino acids long. Trimming shortened V by 2 bases and J by 4 bases, and 17 bases separated the two germline ends. The CDR3: CASSLIRRVGRETQYF. Written as DNA, the CDR3 is TGTGCCAGCAGTTTAATCCGTCGGGTGGGTCGAGAGACCCAGTACTTC.

Note on this clonotype: A single base separates this from a much larger clone, so it may be a read error. The V call is TRBV4-3, the J call TRBJ2-7, with TRBD1 matching 11 bases. CDR1 is LGHNA and CDR2 is YSLEER in the germline V gene. V dropped 0 bases and J dropped 4; count of bases not matched to a gene: 11. The CDR3 extends over 18 amino acids. The CDR3 DNA reads TGCGCCAGCAGCCAAGATTTGGACAGGGGGCCCGACACTTACGAGCAGTACTTC. Translation: CASSQDLDRGPDTYEQYF.

The sample holds many counts of this clonotype. This chain uses TRBV20-1 with TRBJ2-7; TRBD2 matches 8 bases. The J segment lost 2 bases and the V segment lost 5 bases, leaving 8 bases of the junction unmatched. CDR3 length: 14 amino acids. Germline V gene sequence: CDR1 DFQATT, CDR2 SNEGSKA (reference sequence). The DNA of the CDR3 is TGCAGTGCTTCCCGGATCGGGGGGGCCTACGAGCAGTACTTC. It codes for CSASRIGGAYEQYF.

There are many counts of this clonotype. This chain connects TRBV20-1 to TRBJ1-1; D is undetermined. This CDR3 comprises 15 residues. The germline CDR1 and CDR2 sequences are DFQATT and SNEGSKA (reference sequence). V lost 0 bases and J 4 bases, leaving 15 bases between the germline ends. CDR3 coding DNA: TGCAGTGCTAGAGATTATTTGCGGGCGGGCACTGAAGCTTTCTTT. Protein sequence: CSARDYLRAGTEAFF.

The DNA for the CDR3 is TGCAGTGCCAGTAGGTCCTACAATGAGCAGTTCTTC. The encoded protein is CSASRSYNEQFF. The chain joins TRBV20-1 to TRBJ2-7; no definite D call. The last part of the DNA fits TRBJ2-1 better; the J call may be wrong. From germline, CDR1 is DFQATT and CDR2 SNEGSKA (reference sequence). This CDR3 is built from 12 residues.

In this sample, this clonotype turned up many times. The V and J genes are TRBV28 and TRBJ2-7; unclear D gene. CDR1 MDHEN and CDR2 SYDVKM come from the germline V gene. The CDR3 runs to 12 residues. Between the trimmed V and J ends, which lost 5 bases and 5 bases, there was a span of 10 bases. CDR3 residues: CASSLRYNEQYF. The CDR3 DNA is TGTGCCAGCAGTCTTAGATATAACGAGCAGTACTTC.

J is TRBJ2-5 and V is TRBV20-1; 8 bases are a match to TRBD1. This CDR3 has 15 amino acids. The V segment lost 1 base and the J segment 6 bases; nucleotides outside the gene matches: 10. Germline lookup yields CDR1 DFQATT and CDR2 SNEGSKA (reference sequence). CDR3 nucleotides: TGCAGTGCTAGAGCTTTCGGGACAGGAGGGAAGACCCAGTACTTC. Translating it yields CSARAFGTGGKTQYF.

This clonotype was seen just once. The chain couples TRBV20-1 to TRBJ1-2; D is perhaps TRBD1 (5 bases). CDR3 length: 16 residues. Trimming took off 0 bases at V and 4 bases at J, with 18 bases between the two ends. Germline values: CDR1 DFQATT, CDR2 SNEGSKA (reference sequence). The CDR3 coding sequence is TGCAGTGCTAGAGATTCGGGACTGACTGCGACCTATGGCTACACCTTC. Protein sequence: CSARDSGLTATYGYTF.

The chain is built from TRBV7-2 and TRBJ1-6; no definite D call. The CDR3 loop spans 12 amino acids. The germline CDR1 and CDR2 sequences are SGHTA and FQGNSA. The V and J ends lost 1 base and 13 bases respectively, with 8 bases between them. The CDR3: CASSLVDPPLHF. The CDR3 bases are TGTGCCAGCAGCTTAGTAGACCCGCCCCTCCACTTT.

This clonotype has just a few counts. The rearrangement uses TRBV7-2 and TRBJ2-7, with 8 bases identical to TRBD2. Per germline, CDR1 SGHTA and CDR2 FQGNSA. This CDR3 comprises 15 residues. With 1 base clipped from V and 4 bases from J, the junction kept 6 bases outside the gene matches. The CDR3 nucleotides read TGTGCCAGCAGCTTAGGGCCGGGGGGGCCTTACGAGCAGTACTTC. Translating it yields CASSLGPGGPYEQYF.

CDR3 DNA: TGCAGTGTAAGACTACAGACAGGGTCCACTGAAGCTTTCTTT. Amino acid sequence: CSVRLQTGSTEAFF. The gene calls are TRBV20-1 and TRBJ1-1, with 7 bases lining up with TRBD1. The CDR3 sequence is 14 residues long. The V segment lost 7 bases and the J segment 4 bases; nucleotides outside the gene matches: 12. Germline V CDR1 and CDR2: DFQATT, SNEGSKA (reference sequence).

This clonotype was seen many times. The genes are TRBV28 and TRBJ2-7; tentatively, D is TRBD1 or TRBD2 (5 bases each). The CDR3 is made up of 16 amino acids. The V end was cut by 5 bases, the J end by 2 bases, with 19 bases between. CDR1 MDHEN and CDR2 SYDVKM come from the germline V gene. The CDR3 bases are TGTGCCAGCAGTCCCCCTCGAACGGGGCTTACCTACGAGCAGTACTTC. The encoded protein is CASSPPRTGLTYEQYF. The variable domain in full, completed from reference TRBV28 and TRBJ2-7, reads DVKVTQSSRYLVKRTGEKVFLECVQDMDHENMFWYRQDPGLGLRLIYFSYDVKMKEKGDIPEGYSVSREKKERFSLILESASTNQTSMYLCASSPPRTGLTYEQYFGPGTRLTVT.

Notes on this clonotype: Sequence at one end of the junction differs from germline and may be a read error. The chain couples TRBV5-1 to TRBJ2-7, with D tentatively TRBD1 (5 bases). The germline V gene encodes CDR1 SGHRS and CDR2 YFSETQ. CDR3 length: 13 residues. The DNA for the CDR3 is TGTGCCAGCAGCTCTGGACAACACTACGAGCAGTACTTC. Amino acids: CASSSGQHYEQYF.

This clonotype was counted ten times or more. The V call is TRBV2, the J call TRBJ1-2, with TRBD1 matching 7 bases. Per the germline V gene, CDR1 is SNHLY and CDR2 is FYNNEI. The CDR3 is 14 amino acids. J lost 4 bases, V lost 6 bases, and 8 bases had no gene match. The CDR3 protein is CASRPGQTTYGYTF. The DNA for the CDR3 is TGTGCCAGCAGGCCGGGACAGACAACCTATGGCTACACCTTC.

The chain joins TRBV29-1 to TRBJ1-1; no firm D call. Trimming cost V 4 bases and J 4 bases, with 4 bases left between them. The germline V gene has CDR1 SQVTM and CDR2 ANQGSEA. The CDR3 totals 10 residues. CDR3 sequence (DNA): TGCAGCGTTGGGGGCACTGAAGCTTTCTTT. Its translation: CSVGGTEAFF.

The sample holds many counts of this clonotype. The chain couples TRBV7-6 to TRBJ2-3; D might be TRBD2 (5 bases). The ends were cut back, 5 bases at V and 6 bases at J, with 18 bases in the middle. CDR1 is SGHVS and CDR2 is FNYEAQ in the germline V gene. There are 15 residues in the CDR3. CDR3 bases: TGTGCCAGCAGCCCGGACTCTTTTATAATCGATACGCAGTATTTT. This sequence encodes CASSPDSFIIDTQYF.

The gene calls are TRBV7-9 and TRBJ1-6, with D perhaps matching TRBD1 (6 bases). The V gene's germline CDR1 is SEHNR and CDR2 FQNEAQ (reference sequence). The CDR3 is 15 amino acids. V lost 5 bases and J lost 8, with 16 bases in between. The CDR3 protein is CASSNPYRADSPLHF. The CDR3 nucleotides are TGTGCCAGCAGCAACCCCTACAGGGCTGATTCACCCCTCCACTTT.

The genes are TRBV9 and TRBJ2-2, with 9 positions matching TRBD1. With 3 bases clipped from V and 8 bases from J, the junction kept 8 bases outside the gene matches. Per germline, CDR1 SGDLS and CDR2 YYNGEE. The CDR3 runs to 15 residues. The CDR3 spells CASSAAGTGRGELFF. In nucleotides, the CDR3 is TGTGCCAGCAGCGCCGCTGGGACAGGGAGAGGGGAGCTGTTTTTT. The full variable domain, its missing parts supplied by reference TRBV9 and TRBJ2-2, is DSGVTQTPKHLITATGQRVTLRCSPRSGDLSVYWYQQSLDQGLQFLIQYYNGEERAKGNILERFSAQQFPDLHSELNLSSLELGDSALYFCASSAAGTGRGELFFGEGSRLTVL.

On this clonotype: Since a much larger clone is just one base distant, this may be a read error. The rearrangement joins TRBV27 to TRBJ2-6, with unresolved D. Germline V CDR1 and CDR2: MNHEY, SMNVEV (reference sequence). There are 14 residues in the CDR3. The CDR3 coding sequence is TGTGCCCGCAGTTCCCTCTCTGGGGCCAACGTCCTGACTTTC. This translates into CARSSLSGANVLTF. The variable domain in full, with the rest retrieved from reference TRBV27 and TRBJ2-6, is EAQVTQNPRYLITVTGKKLTVTCSQNMNHEYMSWYRQDPGLGLRQIYYSMNVEVTDKGDVPEGYKVSRKEKRNFPLILESPSPNQTSLYFCARSSLSGANVLTFGAGSRLTVL.

The chain links TRBV9 to TRBJ2-4; 8 nucleotides agree with TRBD2. The germline gives CDR1 SGDLS, CDR2 YYNGEE. V was pared by 8 bases and J by 6 bases, with 10 bases of the junction left unmatched. The CDR3 length is 14 residues. The CDR3 region is CARPRGDGRNIQYF. The CDR3 nucleotides are TGTGCCAGGCCGCGGGGGGACGGCCGAAACATTCAGTACTTC.

As concerns this clonotype: At one end the junction does not follow the germline gene, possibly because of a read error. V and J are TRBV20-1 and TRBJ2-4; TRBD1 might be the D (6 bases). The CDR3 is 13 amino acids. Germline V CDR1 and CDR2: DFQATT, SNEGSKA (reference sequence). The CDR3 loop reads CSANAGDRNIQYF. CDR3 bases: TGCAGTGCTAATGCAGGGGATAGAAACATTCAATACTTC.

This clonotype was detected ten times or more. The chain has TRBV6-5 and TRBJ1-2; a possible D gene is TRBD1 (6 bases). Germline lookup yields CDR1 MNHEY and CDR2 SVGAGI. Between the trimmed V and J ends, which lost 7 bases and 4 bases, there was a span of 22 bases. This CDR3 region has 16 residues. The CDR3 loop is CASTSPSQGTSYGYTF. Written as DNA, the CDR3 is TGTGCCAGCACCTCACCCAGTCAGGGGACTAGCTATGGCTACACCTTC.

The rearrangement uses TRBV10-3 and TRBJ1-5; no definite D call. CDR3 length equals 13 residues. V dropped 3 bases and J dropped 14 bases, with 17 bases sitting between them. The germline V gene has CDR1 ENHRY and CDR2 SYGVKD. CDR3 nucleotide sequence: TGTGCCATCAGTGACGGTTCGCAAGCCTACGAGCATTTT. This gives the protein CAISDGSQAYEHF.

There are many counts of this clonotype. V and J are TRBV5-6 and TRBJ2-5; TRBD2 agrees at 9 bases. With 2 bases clipped from V and 0 bases from J, the junction kept 2 bases outside the gene matches. This CDR3 comprises 15 residues. CDR1 and CDR2 (germline): SGHDT, YYEEEE. The CDR3 region has the DNA TGTGCCAGCAGCTTTCTAGCGGGGTACCAAGAGACCCAGTACTTC. The encoded protein is CASSFLAGYQETQYF.

The rearrangement joins TRBV20-1 to TRBJ2-7, with 13 bases matching TRBD2. The junction had 3 bases not matched to a gene; V was cut back by 3 bases and J by 1 base. The CDR3 is 15 residues long. Germline V gene lookup returns CDR1 DFQATT and CDR2 SNEGSKA (reference sequence). CDR3 in DNA: TGCAGTGCTAGGAGACTAGCGGGAGGATCCTACGAGCAGTACTTC. It specifies CSARRLAGGSYEQYF.

As regards this clonotype: A read error may be the cause here, since a much bigger clone is one base away. This CDR3 fails to terminate in the conserved phenylalanine or tryptophan, so it likely reflects a read error. The CDR3 spells CASSSRTGNTEAFS. CDR3 nucleotides: TGTGCCAGCAGCAGTAGGACGGGGAACACTGAAGCTTTCTCT. The chain employs TRBV5-8 and TRBJ1-1; D unresolved. Trimming shortened V by 4 bases and J by 1 base, and 11 bases separated the two germline ends. This CDR3 region has 14 residues. Germline loops: CDR1 SGHTS, CDR2 YDEGEE.

This chain uses TRBV9 with TRBJ2-3; 14 bases match TRBD2. Germline values: CDR1 SGDLS, CDR2 YYNGEE. Unmatched junction bases numbered 7, after V lost 0 bases and J lost 1 base. There are 19 residues in the CDR3. Here the CDR3 reads CASSVGQGLAGVRTDTQYF. CDR3 nucleotides: TGTGCCAGCAGCGTAGGACAGGGACTAGCGGGGGTTCGCACAGATACGCAGTATTTT. Together with reference TRBV9 and TRBJ2-3, the CDR3 gives the full variable domain: DSGVTQTPKHLITATGQRVTLRCSPRSGDLSVYWYQQSLDQGLQFLIQYYNGEERAKGNILERFSAQQFPDLHSELNLSSLELGDSALYFCASSVGQGLAGVRTDTQYFGPGTRLTVL.

The genes are TRBV10-1 and TRBJ2-6; D is unresolved. The ends were cut back, 7 bases at V and 16 bases at J, with 23 bases in the middle. Germline V gene lookup returns CDR1 WNHNN and CDR2 SYGVQD (reference sequence). This CDR3 contains 14 residues. This CDR3 reads CASKDDGPGTRLTF. CDR3 nucleotides: TGCGCCAGCAAGGACGATGGCCCAGGCACCCGGCTGACTTTC.